The clone carrying this T cell receptor beta chain was found many times. The sample originates from a study of regulatory T cells in long-lasting Graves disease. Per germline, CDR1 SQVTM and CDR2 ANQGSEA. The CDR3 has 13 residues. With 6 bases removed from V and 0 bases from J, the gap between germline ends came to 11 bases. The sample's time point: newly diagnosed GD, antithyroid drugs for less than 3 months. The TCR library used RNA extracted from PBMCs. With iRepertoire HTBI primers and Arm-PCR of CDR3 regions, TCR beta libraries were built. TCRdb re-derived calls from the multiplex PCR reads in MiXCR, one entry per CDR3 protein. There are approximately 300,000 distinct CDR3 sequences in the sample; 15% to 20% occur only once, and 35% to 45% lies in the top ten.

The sequence came from a female donor with Graves disease. V gene TRBV29-1 combines with J gene TRBJ1-1; D gene ambiguous. The specimen comprised peripheral blood mononuclear cells (PBMCs), sampled at new diagnosis, from a patient treated with antithyroid drugs. CDR3 residues: CSVMDGLNTEAFF. The CDR3, as DNA: TGCAGCGTCATGGACGGGTTGAACACTGAAGCTTTCTTT.